This T cell receptor (beta chain) was observed in a study of cytomegalovirus exposure and HLA in healthy donors. Study observations and caveats: In vitro data verified a few CMV-associated chains as specific for CMV antigens. HLA restriction was apparent for most CMV-associated TCR beta chains in a later analysis. Presence/absence analyses supposed approximately even sequencing depth among donors. Analysis was carried out at a later point, and it linked a missense DCLRE1C variant to TCR beta V- and J-gene trimming.

There are 15 residues in the CDR3. The germline V and J ends were trimmed by 0 bases and 4 bases, with 13 bases remaining between them. Germline V gene lookup returns CDR1 LGHNA and CDR2 YSLEER. It was with 60 Vbeta and 13 Jbeta primers that the PCR ran. The data were produced by immunoSEQ multiplex PCR, yet TCRdb's version contains in-frame clones alone and is incomplete. The table lists 170,000 or so clones. Details on this clone: Antigen specificity is unknown.

The material sequenced was PBMCs. The chain recombines TRBV4-3 with TRBJ2-7, with D maybe TRBD1 (6 bases). The clonotype was recovered from a man between 25 and 39 years old in good health and CMV-seronegative. The CDR3 nucleotides are TGCGCCAGCAGCCAAGATAATCAGGGGCGTTACGAGCAGTACTTC. Residues: CASSQDNQGRYEQYF.